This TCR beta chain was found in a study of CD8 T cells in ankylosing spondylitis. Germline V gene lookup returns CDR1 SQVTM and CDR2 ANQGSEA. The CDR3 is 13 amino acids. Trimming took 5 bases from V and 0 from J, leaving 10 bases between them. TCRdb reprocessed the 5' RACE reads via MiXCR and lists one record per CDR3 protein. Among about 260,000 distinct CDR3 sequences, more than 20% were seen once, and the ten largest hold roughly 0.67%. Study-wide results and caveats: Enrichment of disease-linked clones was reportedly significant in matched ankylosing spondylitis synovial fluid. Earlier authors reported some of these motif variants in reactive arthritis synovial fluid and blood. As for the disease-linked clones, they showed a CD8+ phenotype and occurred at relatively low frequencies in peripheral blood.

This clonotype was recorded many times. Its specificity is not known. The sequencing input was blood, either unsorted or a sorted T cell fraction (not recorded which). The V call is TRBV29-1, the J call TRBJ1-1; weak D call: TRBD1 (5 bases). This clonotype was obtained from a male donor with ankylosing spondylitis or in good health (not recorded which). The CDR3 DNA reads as TGCAGCGTTCGACAGACCATGAACACTGAAGCTTTCTTT. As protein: CSVRQTMNTEAFF.